Each of the 26 T cell receptor beta chains below was sequenced from the same sample in a study of shared clonotypes between healthy human individuals. TCRdb keeps only in-frame clones here, not all; method: immunoSEQ multiplex PCR. In the table there are about 960,000 clones, 76% of which are singletons. The material sequenced was memory CD4+ T cells sorted from blood. Subset given: CD45RA-negative fraction. The receptors originated from a man younger than 35 in good health.

Points on this clone: Within the sample, other DNA sequences also encode this same CDR3. The chain uses TRBV6-1 and TRBJ2-7; 11 positions match TRBD1. Germline loops: CDR1 MNHNS, CDR2 SASEGT. Unmatched junction bases numbered 3, after V lost 6 bases and J lost 2 bases. This CDR3 has 14 residues. The CDR3 nucleotides are TGTGCCAGCAGGAGGGGACAGGGGGCCTACGAGCAGTACTTC. Translated: CASRRGQGAYEQYF.

The rearrangement links TRBV11-2 to TRBJ1-2; 7 bases agree with TRBD1. This CDR3 contains 15 residues. V lost 0 bases, J lost 6 bases, and 7 bases stayed unmatched. In germline, CDR1 is SGHAT, CDR2 FQNNGV. CDR3 amino acids: CASSLEGQRLDGYTF. In nucleotides, the CDR3 is TGTGCCAGCAGCTTAGAGGGACAGAGGCTTGATGGCTACACCTTC.

The chain combines TRBV28 with TRBJ2-3, with 8 bases that match TRBD1. Per germline, CDR1 MDHEN and CDR2 SYDVKM. The CDR3 covers 15 residues. The V and J ends lost 4 bases and 5 bases, in that order; junction bases with no gene match: 8. CDR3 loop: CASSSLGQERDTQYF. CDR3 in DNA: TGTGCCAGCAGTTCCCTGGGACAGGAAAGAGATACGCAGTATTTT.

This chain connects TRBV7-9 to TRBJ2-7; a weak D match, TRBD1 (7 bases). Germline-derived CDR1 and CDR2 are SEHNR and FQNEAQ (reference sequence). The length of the CDR3 is 16 residues. V gave up 1 base and J gave up 2 bases, with 15 bases separating them. CDR3 bases: TGTGCCAGCAGCTTAGGGGGCGGGACAGTACCCTACGAGCAGTACTTC. This sequence encodes CASSLGGGTVPYEQYF.

J is TRBJ1-2 and V is TRBV30, with D possibly matching TRBD1 (6 bases). The CDR3 consists of 14 residues. Trimming removed 4 bases at V and 4 bases at J, with 16 bases between. Germline CDR1 and CDR2: GTSNPN and SVGIG (reference sequence). The CDR3 DNA reads TGTGCCTGGACCCGCCCAGGGGTGGTCTATGGCTACACCTTC. Encoded protein: CAWTRPGVVYGYTF.

This rearrangement joins TRBV29-1 to TRBJ1-1, with unresolved D. This CDR3 has 11 amino acids. Per the germline V gene, CDR1 is SQVTM and CDR2 is ANQGSEA. V was cut by 6 bases and J by 5 bases, with 10 bases left in between. This CDR3 reads CSVTMGTEAFF. As DNA, the CDR3 is TGCAGCGTGACCATGGGGACTGAAGCTTTCTTT.

This rearrangement joins TRBV6-5 to TRBJ1-4, with unresolved D. Germline-derived CDR1 and CDR2 are MNHEY and SVGAGI. CDR3 length equals 16 residues. V gave up 4 bases and J gave up 4 bases, with 16 bases separating them. CDR3 loop: CASSFRPESRNEKLFF. The CDR3, as DNA: TGTGCCAGCAGTTTTCGCCCCGAGAGCCGTAATGAAAAACTGTTTTTT.

The sample holds one count of this clone. The genes are TRBV6-5 and TRBJ2-1, with D possibly being TRBD2 (6 bases). CDR3 size: 13 residues. Trimming took off 4 bases at V and 5 bases at J, with 9 bases between the two ends. The V gene's germline CDR1 is MNHEY and CDR2 SVGAGI. In DNA, the CDR3 is TGTGCCAGCAGTTCACGGGAGCACAATGAGCAGTTCTTC. Protein sequence: CASSSREHNEQFF.

The genes are TRBV2 and TRBJ1-5, with D perhaps TRBD1 (6 bases). The CDR3 has 15 amino acids. The germline V gene has CDR1 SNHLY and CDR2 FYNNEI. V lost 3 bases, J lost 7 bases, and 16 bases lay in between. CDR3 protein: CASSDYRASSQPQHF. The CDR3 DNA reads as TGTGCCAGCAGTGATTACAGGGCTAGTTCGCAGCCCCAGCATTTT. Based on the CDR3 plus reference TRBV2 and TRBJ1-5, the full variable domain is EPEVTQTPSHQVTQMGQEVILRCVPISNHLYFYWYRQILGQKVEFLVSFYNNEISEKSEIFDDQFSVERPDGSNFTLKIRSTKLEDSAMYFCASSDYRASSQPQHFGDGTRLSIL.

The table lists this clone with a few counts. The chain has TRBV7-9 and TRBJ2-3; 9 positions match TRBD2. Germline CDR1 is SEHNR and CDR2 is FQNEAQ (reference sequence). V lost 1 base to trimming and J lost 2 bases; unmatched junction nucleotides: 4. The CDR3 has 16 amino acids. CDR3 loop: CASSLGASGVTDTQYF. The DNA of the CDR3 is TGTGCCAGCAGCTTAGGAGCTAGCGGGGTCACAGATACGCAGTATTTT.

This clone was counted ten times or more. The chain joins TRBV30 to TRBJ2-3; D gene unclear. This CDR3 has 16 residues. Trimming removed 4 bases from V and 10 bases from J, with 27 bases in between. From germline, CDR1 is GTSNPN and CDR2 SVGIG (reference sequence). The CDR3 nucleotides are TGTGCCTGGACTGTACTGCGTTCGGGCAGTGGCTACCCGCAGTATTTT. Translated, it gives CAWTVLRSGSGYPQYF.

The rearrangement joins TRBV27 to TRBJ1-1; D is ambiguous. Germline values: CDR1 MNHEY, CDR2 SMNVEV (reference sequence). This CDR3 has 14 amino acids. The ends were cut back, 2 bases at V and 0 bases at J, with 7 bases in the middle. The CDR3 sequence is CASSLGQMNTEAFF. Here the CDR3 DNA reads TGTGCCAGCAGTTTAGGCCAGATGAACACTGAAGCTTTCTTT.

J is TRBJ2-5 and V is TRBV5-6; D is undetermined. V was shortened by 6 bases and J by 5 bases, with 23 bases between the two germline ends. Germline lookup yields CDR1 SGHDT and CDR2 YYEEEE. CDR3 size: 16 residues. The CDR3 nucleotides read TGTGCCAGCACGGAAAAAGGTTCCCCACTGAGGGAGACCCAGTACTTC. It encodes CASTEKGSPLRETQYF.

The rearrangement joins TRBV13 to TRBJ2-7; 12 bases map to TRBD1. Trimming took 2 bases from V and 5 from J; bases not matched to a gene: 10. CDR1 is PRHDT and CDR2 is FYEKMQ in the germline V gene (reference sequence). There are 17 residues in the CDR3. The CDR3 region is CASSLRRDRGRADEQYF. The CDR3 nucleotides read TGTGCCAGCAGCTTAAGAAGGGACAGGGGGCGAGCGGACGAGCAGTACTTC.

A few counts support this clone. As DNA, the CDR3 is TGTGCCAGCGGGGGGGGACAGCCCTTCTACGAGCAGTACTTC. Residues: CASGGGQPFYEQYF. The rearrangement links TRBV7-9 to TRBJ2-7, with D possibly being TRBD1 or TRBD2 (7 bases each). Trimming stripped 8 bases from V and 3 bases from J, with 17 bases between. Germline-derived CDR1 and CDR2 are SEHNR and FQNEAQ (reference sequence). This CDR3 is built from 14 residues. The full variable domain, with the rest looked up from reference TRBV7-9 and TRBJ2-7, is DTGVSQNPRHKITKRGQNVTFRCDPISEHNRLYWYRQTLGQGPEFLTYFQNEAQLEKSRLLSDRFSAERPKGSFSTLEIQRTEQGDSAMYLCASGGGQPFYEQYFGPGTRLTVT.

This clone was found once. The J gene is TRBJ2-5, the V gene TRBV5-1; TRBD1 agrees at 8 bases. Germline CDR1 SGHRS, CDR2 YFSETQ. The CDR3 runs to 13 residues. V trimming: 7 bases; J trimming: 2 bases; junction bases outside the gene matches: 4. The CDR3 region is CASGTGGQETQYF. In DNA, the CDR3 is TGCGCCAGCGGTACAGGGGGTCAAGAGACCCAGTACTTC.

This chain connects TRBV6-5 to TRBJ1-2, with no clear D. Germline CDR1 is MNHEY and CDR2 is SVGAGI. The CDR3 totals 13 residues. V gave up 2 bases and J gave up 4 bases, with 8 bases separating them. This CDR3 reads CASSYGYSYGYTF. CDR3 nucleotides: TGTGCCAGCAGTTACGGTTATAGCTATGGCTACACCTTC.

The chain uses TRBV6-1 and TRBJ2-4; D might be TRBD1 or TRBD2, each matching 5 bases. The CDR3 spans 15 residues. V dropped 7 bases and J dropped 0 bases, with 13 bases sitting between them. Germline CDR1 reads MNHNS; CDR2 reads SASEGT. CDR3 coding DNA: TGTGCCAGCATCAATTCGGGGCTAGCCAAAAACATTCAGTACTTC. Translated, it gives CASINSGLAKNIQYF.

This clone was seen more than once but under ten times. The chain has TRBV20-1 and TRBJ2-7; the D is unclear. Germline V gene lookup returns CDR1 DFQATT and CDR2 SNEGSKA (reference sequence). Trimming took 5 bases from V and 4 from J, leaving 9 bases between them. The CDR3 covers 11 residues. The CDR3 loop is CSAAELYEQYF. The CDR3 nucleotides read TGCAGTGCTGCAGAACTTTACGAGCAGTACTTC.

The rearrangement links TRBV5-1 to TRBJ2-2, with TRBD1 matching over 7 bases. V lost 4 bases, J lost 5 bases, and 8 bases stayed unmatched. The CDR3 sequence is 15 residues long. Germline V CDR1 and CDR2: SGHRS, YFSETQ. For the CDR3, the DNA is TGCGCCAGCAGCGAACGGACAGGCGGGACCGGGGAGCTGTTTTTT. Its translation is CASSERTGGTGELFF.

This rearrangement joins TRBV2 to TRBJ2-7; 8 positions agree with TRBD2. CDR1 and CDR2 (germline): SNHLY, FYNNEI. V lost 8 bases and J lost 0; bases outside the gene matches: 6. This CDR3 is 14 amino acids long. The CDR3 nucleotides are TGTGCCAGCCGCCGCGGGGGGAGCTCCTACGAGCAGTACTTC. It codes for CASRRGGSSYEQYF.

The CDR3 DNA follows: TGCGCCAGCAGCCCGGGGACAACCTTGGGCTATGGCTACACCTTC. Its translation: CASSPGTTLGYGYTF. This chain links TRBV5-1 with TRBJ1-2, with D perhaps matching TRBD1 (6 bases). This CDR3 is 15 amino acids long. The V end was cut by 4 bases, the J end by 4 bases, with 17 bases between. The V gene's germline CDR1 is SGHRS and CDR2 YFSETQ. Supplemented by reference TRBV5-1 and TRBJ1-2, the full variable domain reads KAGVTQTPRYLIKTRGQQVTLSCSPISGHRSVSWYQQTPGQGLQFLFEYFSETQRNKGNFPGRFSGRQFSNSRSEMNVSTLELGDSALYLCASSPGTTLGYGYTFGSGTRLTVV.

V usage is TRBV5-1 and J usage is TRBJ2-7; no clear D. In germline, CDR1 is SGHRS, CDR2 YFSETQ. Trimming pared 2 bases from V and 2 bases from J, leaving 14 bases between. CDR3 size: 15 residues. CDR3 bases: TGCGCCAGCAGCTTTACGAGTAGCTCCCCCTACGAGCAGTACTTC. Translation gives CASSFTSSSPYEQYF.

The chain joins TRBV11-1 to TRBJ1-2, with unresolved D. Germline CDR1 SGHAT, CDR2 FQDESV (reference sequence). The CDR3 contains 17 residues. V was trimmed by 1 base and J by 5 bases, leaving 20 bases between them. CDR3: CASSLVGRPIGGYGYTF. In DNA, the CDR3 is TGTGCCAGCAGCTTAGTAGGCCGACCAATCGGAGGGTATGGCTACACCTTC. Variable domain in full (rest from reference TRBV11-1 and TRBJ1-2): EAEVAQSPRYKITEKSQAVAFWCDPISGHATLYWYRQILGQGPELLVQFQDESVVDDSQLPKDRFSAERLKGVDSTLKIQPAELGDSAMYLCASSLVGRPIGGYGYTFGSGTRLTVV.

The CDR3 sequence is CASSPAPEKLFF. CDR3 bases: TGTGCCAGCAGCCCCGCCCCGGAAAAACTGTTTTTT. The rearrangement uses TRBV5-5 and TRBJ1-4; D unresolved. Germline CDR1 is SGHKS and CDR2 is YYEKEE (reference sequence). The V end lost 4 bases, the J end lost 8 bases, and 9 bases lay between the germline ends. CDR3 length: 12 residues.

The rearrangement uses TRBV25-1 and TRBJ1-4; D uncertain. The germline gives CDR1 MGHDK, CDR2 SYGVNS. This CDR3 region has 13 residues. V shed 7 bases and J shed 2 bases, with 8 bases lying between them. The CDR3 sequence: CASMRNTNEKLFF. CDR3 nucleotides: TGTGCCAGCATGAGGAACACTAATGAAAAACTGTTTTTT. Full variable domain (missing parts from reference TRBV25-1 and TRBJ1-4): EADIYQTPRYLVIGTGKKITLECSQTMGHDKMYWYQQDPGMELHLIHYSYGVNSTEKGDLSSESTVSRIRTEHFPLTLESARPSHTSQYLCASMRNTNEKLFFGSGTQLSVL.